What follows are 17 T cell receptor beta chains derived from one specimen sequenced in a study of blood T cells in healthy people across ages. Alongside a J-beta primer mix, a sample-barcoded 5' primer served in a second PCR lasting about 7 to 12 cycles. TCRdb re-called the 5' RACE reads with MiXCR, one entry per CDR3 protein. The sample shows roughly 700,000 distinct CDR3 sequences, 25% of them seen only once. Separately, the same data were catalogued under a study of T cells of mothers and their children.

The source material was blood. These receptors were taken from a boy younger than 18 in good health.

In this sample, this clonotype turned up a few times. V gene TRBV6-5 combines with J gene TRBJ2-2, with D perhaps matching TRBD1 (6 bases). Germline CDR1 and CDR2: MNHEY and SVGAGI. This CDR3 has 14 amino acids. V lost 8 bases and J lost 2, with 12 bases in between. The CDR3 DNA is TGTGCCAGCTCCGGGACACCCAACACCGGGGAGCTGTTTTTT. As protein: CASSGTPNTGELFF.

This clonotype was picked up a small number of times. A read error is likely, as this CDR3 ends without the conserved phenylalanine or tryptophan. The CDR3 DNA sequence: TGTGCCACCAGTCCCGGGACAGGGGTTATGTCCGAGCAGTACCTC. It is translated as CATSPGTGVMSEQYL. This rearrangement joins TRBV24-1 to TRBJ2-7, with 10 bases aligning to TRBD1. Germline V lookup: CDR1 KGHDR, CDR2 SFDVKD. This CDR3 region has 15 residues. V lost 6 bases and J lost 6; bases outside the gene matches: 10.

The rearrangement links TRBV29-1 to TRBJ1-1, with D hard to call. Trimming pared 6 bases from V and 1 base from J, leaving 9 bases between. The CDR3 extends over 12 amino acids. From germline, CDR1 is SQVTM and CDR2 ANQGSEA. The CDR3 sequence is CSVAETNTEAFF. Here the CDR3 DNA reads TGCAGCGTGGCGGAGACGAACACTGAAGCTTTCTTT.

This clonotype appeared a few times. The chain joins TRBV11-2 to TRBJ2-1, with D perhaps matching TRBD2 (5 bases). The CDR3 runs 17 residues. V was trimmed by 1 base and J by 0 bases, leaving 13 bases between them. Germline V gene sequence: CDR1 SGHAT, CDR2 FQNNGV. CDR3 loop: CASSLGEGSSSYNEQFF. The CDR3 DNA follows: TGTGCCAGCAGCTTAGGAGAGGGTTCGAGCTCCTACAATGAGCAGTTCTTC.

The chain combines TRBV6-1 with TRBJ2-3, with TRBD2 matching over 9 bases. V shed 4 bases, J shed 5 bases, and the junction held 4 bases outside the gene matches. From germline, CDR1 is MNHNS and CDR2 SASEGT. The length of the CDR3 is 14 residues. CDR3 nucleotide sequence: TGTGCCAGCAGTGGTAGCGGGAGTGGAGATACGCAGTATTTT. Translation gives CASSGSGSGDTQYF.

This clonotype was observed once. The genes are TRBV5-1 and TRBJ2-3; 11 bases map to TRBD1. Germline loops: CDR1 SGHRS, CDR2 YFSETQ. The CDR3 contains 15 residues. V trimming: 4 bases; J trimming: 4 bases; junction bases outside the gene matches: 5. In DNA, the CDR3 is TGCGCCAGCAGCCACGGGGACAGGGGGGCAGATACGCAGTATTTT. Translation: CASSHGDRGADTQYF.

The chain recombines TRBV5-1 with TRBJ2-1, with 8 bases identical to TRBD1. The ends lost 4 bases at V and 6 bases at J; junction bases unmatched: 6. The CDR3 totals 14 residues. CDR1 SGHRS and CDR2 YFSETQ come from the germline V gene. CDR3: CASSTPDRGNEQFF. CDR3 nucleotides: TGCGCCAGCAGCACTCCAGACAGGGGCAATGAGCAGTTCTTC.

The genes are TRBV4-1 and TRBJ2-3; 9 bases are shared with TRBD2. V lost 3 bases to trimming and J lost 0 bases; unmatched junction nucleotides: 4. Germline lookup yields CDR1 MGHRA and CDR2 YSYEKL. CDR3 length equals 16 residues. The DNA for the CDR3 is TGCGCCAGCAGCCATTTAGCGGGAGAGAGCACAGATACGCAGTATTTT. Its protein is CASSHLAGESTDTQYF.

This clonotype turned up a few times. Written as DNA, the CDR3 is TGTGCCAGCAGTTACTCGGCGGGAGACTTTCGAGAGACCCAGTACTTC. This gives the protein CASSYSAGDFRETQYF. The rearrangement links TRBV6-6 to TRBJ2-5, with 7 bases lining up with TRBD2. J lost 4 bases, V lost 0 bases, and 8 bases had no gene match. The CDR3 is 16 amino acids. Germline CDR1 is MNHNY and CDR2 is SVGAGI (reference sequence).

There are a few counts of this clonotype. The V and J genes are TRBV5-4 and TRBJ2-2; tentatively, D is TRBD2 (5 bases). This CDR3 is built from 14 residues. CDR1 SGHNT and CDR2 YYREEE come from the germline V gene (reference sequence). The germline V and J ends were trimmed by 0 bases and 10 bases, with 13 bases remaining between them. CDR3 sequence: CASSLDGNREELFF. CDR3 sequence (DNA): TGTGCCAGCAGCTTGGACGGAAACCGGGAGGAGCTGTTTTTT.

This clonotype was recorded many times. The V gene is TRBV5-1, the J gene TRBJ2-5; 8 positions match TRBD2. The CDR3 is 13 residues long. J lost 4 bases, V lost 2 bases, and 1 base had no gene match. Germline-derived CDR1 and CDR2 are SGHRS and YFSETQ. CDR3 residues: CASSFAGGETQYF. The CDR3 DNA is TGCGCCAGCAGCTTTGCGGGAGGAGAGACCCAGTACTTC.

This clonotype was seen a few times. The gene calls are TRBV29-1 and TRBJ2-5; 10 bases fit TRBD1. J was trimmed by 5 bases and V by 7 bases; bases with no gene match: 7. The CDR3 totals 13 residues. Germline values: CDR1 SQVTM, CDR2 ANQGSEA. The CDR3 nucleotides are TGCAGCGCAGACAGGGGGCGTATGGAGACCCAGTACTTC. Residues: CSADRGRMETQYF.

V usage is TRBV29-1 and J usage is TRBJ2-2, with D possibly being TRBD1 (5 bases). Trimming took 5 bases from V and 7 from J, leaving 11 bases between them. This CDR3 has 12 amino acids. Germline V gives CDR1 SQVTM, CDR2 ANQGSEA. This chain's CDR3 is CSVLRDNGELFF. In DNA form, the CDR3 reads TGCAGCGTTCTCAGGGATAACGGGGAGCTGTTTTTT.

This clonotype appeared a few times. The chain has TRBV20-1 and TRBJ2-4; D perhaps matches TRBD2 (6 bases). The CDR3 totals 15 residues. Germline lookup yields CDR1 DFQATT and CDR2 SNEGSKA (reference sequence). Trimming took off 4 bases at V and 0 bases at J, with 13 bases between the two ends. In nucleotides, the CDR3 is TGCAGTGCTAAAAAAGCGGGCCTAGCCAAAAACATTCAGTACTTC. Its translation: CSAKKAGLAKNIQYF.

DNA for the CDR3: TGTGCCAGCACTACAGTGTGGGGGGCAAGTGAAGCTTTCTTT. As protein: CASTTVWGASEAFF. The gene calls are TRBV6-2 or TRBV6-3 and TRBJ1-1; the D gene is possibly TRBD1 (6 bases). V was cut by 7 bases and J by 7 bases, with 19 bases left in between. The CDR3 runs to 14 residues. The germline gives CDR1 MNHEY, CDR2 SVGEGT.

The J gene is TRBJ2-5, the V gene TRBV24-1; 11 nucleotides line up with TRBD2. The closer fit of TRBJ2-1 to the DNA end suggests the J call may be wrong. The CDR3 contains 16 residues. Germline V gene sequence: CDR1 KGHDR, CDR2 SFDVKD. The CDR3 coding sequence is TGTGCCACCAGTGACCCGGGGACTAGCGGAGGTGGTGAGCAGTTCTTC. It codes for CATSDPGTSGGGEQFF.

The chain links TRBV6-1 to TRBJ2-5; TRBD2 matches at 9 bases. The junction had 17 bases not matched to a gene; V was cut back by 5 bases and J by 1 base. The CDR3 is made up of 19 amino acids. The V gene's germline CDR1 is MNHNS and CDR2 SASEGT. The chain's CDR3 is CASSRTFFLTSGRQETQYF. Here the CDR3 DNA reads TGTGCCAGCAGTCGTACTTTCTTTCTTACTAGCGGGCGCCAAGAGACCCAGTACTTC.